This TCR beta chain was sequenced in a study of cytomegalovirus exposure and HLA in healthy donors. V lost 6 bases and J 0 bases, leaving 8 bases between the germline ends. Germline V gives CDR1 MNHNS, CDR2 SASEGT. CDR3 length equals 13 residues. The PCR ran on 60 Vbeta and 13 Jbeta primers. The repertoire was sequenced with immunoSEQ multiplex PCR; TCRdb's copy has only in-frame clones and lacks some. The sample holds 200,000 to 250,000 clones, approximately 82% seen once. The rearrangement uses TRBV6-1 and TRBJ1-1, with D possibly being TRBD1 (5 bases). The receptor was derived from a middle-aged woman in good health and CMV-seronegative. Specimen: PBMCs. The CDR3 loop reads CASRETVNTEAFF. CDR3 sequence (DNA): TGTGCCAGCAGGGAGACAGTGAACACTGAAGCTTTCTTT.